The entry below gives a single TCR beta chain sequence along with its context. Its antigen remains unknown. Each CDR3 protein gets one entry after TCRdb re-called the reads with MiXCR. The top ten hold around 13% of the sample, which has fewer than 850,000 distinct CDR3 sequences, roughly 29% seen once. This specimen comes from a study of T cell repertoires in cytomegalovirus infection. CDR3 length: 12 residues. This chain joins TRBV7-1 and TRBJ2-3; 7 positions agree with TRBD2. TRBV7-1 is classed as an ORF, of uncertain function. The sample was cultured CD8+ T cells from PBMCs, taken from culture after CMV antigen stimulation. This clonotype was sampled from a human donor in good health (CMV status not recorded). Some clones in this sample may be carry-over from other donors' samples. DNA for the CDR3: TGTACCACCGGGGGGAGTGCAGATACGCAGTATTTT. It is translated as CTTGGSADTQYF.